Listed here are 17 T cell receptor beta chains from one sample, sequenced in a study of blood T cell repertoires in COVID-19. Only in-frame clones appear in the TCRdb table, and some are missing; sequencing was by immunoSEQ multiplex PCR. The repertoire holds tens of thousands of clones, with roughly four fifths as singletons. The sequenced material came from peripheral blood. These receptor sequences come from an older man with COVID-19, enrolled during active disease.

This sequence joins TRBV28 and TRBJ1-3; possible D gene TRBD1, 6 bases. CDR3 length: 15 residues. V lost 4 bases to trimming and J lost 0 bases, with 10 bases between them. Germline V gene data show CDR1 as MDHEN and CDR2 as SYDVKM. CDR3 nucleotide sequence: TGTGCCAGCAGTTGGACAGTCATCTCTGGAAACACCATATATTTT. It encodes CASSWTVISGNTIYF.

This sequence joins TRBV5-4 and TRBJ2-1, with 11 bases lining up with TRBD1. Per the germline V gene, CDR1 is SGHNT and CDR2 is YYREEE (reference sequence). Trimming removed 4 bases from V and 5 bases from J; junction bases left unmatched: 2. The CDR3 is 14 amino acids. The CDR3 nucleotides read TGTGCCAGCAGCCCGGGACAGGGGGACAATGAGCAGTTCTTC. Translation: CASSPGQGDNEQFF.

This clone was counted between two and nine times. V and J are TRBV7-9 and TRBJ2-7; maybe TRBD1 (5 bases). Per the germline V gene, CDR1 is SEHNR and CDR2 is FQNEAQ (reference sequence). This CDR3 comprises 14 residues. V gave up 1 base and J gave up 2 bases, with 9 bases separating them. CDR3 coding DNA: TGTGCCAGCAGCTTAGGGGGCACAACCTACGAGCAGTACTTC. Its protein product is CASSLGGTTYEQYF.

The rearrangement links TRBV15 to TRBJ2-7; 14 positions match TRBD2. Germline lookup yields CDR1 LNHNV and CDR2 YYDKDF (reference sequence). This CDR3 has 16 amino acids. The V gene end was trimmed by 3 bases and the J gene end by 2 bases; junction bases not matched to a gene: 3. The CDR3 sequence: CATSRGTSGSAYEQYF. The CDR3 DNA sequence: TGTGCCACCAGCAGGGGGACTAGCGGGAGCGCCTACGAGCAGTACTTC.

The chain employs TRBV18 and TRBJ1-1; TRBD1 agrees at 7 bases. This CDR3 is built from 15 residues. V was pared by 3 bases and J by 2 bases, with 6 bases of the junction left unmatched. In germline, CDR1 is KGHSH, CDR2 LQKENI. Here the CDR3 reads CASSPGAGGNTEAFF. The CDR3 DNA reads TGTGCCAGCTCACCGGGGGCAGGGGGAAACACTGAAGCTTTCTTT.

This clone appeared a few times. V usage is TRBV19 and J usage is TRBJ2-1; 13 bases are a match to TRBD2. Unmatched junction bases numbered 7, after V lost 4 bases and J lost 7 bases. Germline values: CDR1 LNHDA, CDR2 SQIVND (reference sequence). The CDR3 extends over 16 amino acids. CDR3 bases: TGTGCCAGTAGTACGGGACTAGCGGGATACGGGAATGAGCAGTTCTTC. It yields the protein CASSTGLAGYGNEQFF.

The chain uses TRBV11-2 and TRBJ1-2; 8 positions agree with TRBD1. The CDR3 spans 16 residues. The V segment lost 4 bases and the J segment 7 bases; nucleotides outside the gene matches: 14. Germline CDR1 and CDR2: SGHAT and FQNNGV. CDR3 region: CASSSILRGRRSGYTF. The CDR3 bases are TGTGCCAGCAGCTCTATCCTCAGGGGGCGACGAAGTGGCTACACCTTC.

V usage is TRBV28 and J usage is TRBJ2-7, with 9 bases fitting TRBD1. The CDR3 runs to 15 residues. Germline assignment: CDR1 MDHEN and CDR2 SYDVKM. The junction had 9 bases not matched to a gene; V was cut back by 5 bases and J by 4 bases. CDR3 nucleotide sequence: TGTGCCAGCAGTACCCGCACAGGGGGCACTTACGAGCAGTACTTC. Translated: CASSTRTGGTYEQYF.

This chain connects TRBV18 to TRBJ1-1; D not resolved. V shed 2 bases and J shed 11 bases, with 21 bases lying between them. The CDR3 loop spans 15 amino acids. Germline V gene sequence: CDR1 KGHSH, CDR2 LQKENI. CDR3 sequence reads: CASSPAAAAGFAAFF. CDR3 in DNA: TGTGCCAGCTCACCAGCGGCAGCCGCCGGTTTTGCGGCTTTCTTT.

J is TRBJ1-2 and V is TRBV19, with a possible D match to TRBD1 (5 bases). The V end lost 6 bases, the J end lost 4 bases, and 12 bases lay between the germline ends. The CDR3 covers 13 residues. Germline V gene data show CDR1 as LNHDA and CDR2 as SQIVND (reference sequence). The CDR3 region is CASSPTGLYGYTF. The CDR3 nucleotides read TGTGCCAGTAGCCCCACAGGCCTCTATGGCTACACCTTC.

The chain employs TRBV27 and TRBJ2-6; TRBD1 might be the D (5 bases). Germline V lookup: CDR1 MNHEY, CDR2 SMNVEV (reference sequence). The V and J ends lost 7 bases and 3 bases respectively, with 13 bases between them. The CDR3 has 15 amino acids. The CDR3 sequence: CASTRVGFGANVLTF. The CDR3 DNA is TGTGCCAGCACCAGGGTGGGTTTTGGGGCCAACGTCCTGACTTTC. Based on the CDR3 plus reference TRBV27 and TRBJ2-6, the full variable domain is EAQVTQNPRYLITVTGKKLTVTCSQNMNHEYMSWYRQDPGLGLRQIYYSMNVEVTDKGDVPEGYKVSRKEKRNFPLILESPSPNQTSLYFCASTRVGFGANVLTFGAGSRLTVL.

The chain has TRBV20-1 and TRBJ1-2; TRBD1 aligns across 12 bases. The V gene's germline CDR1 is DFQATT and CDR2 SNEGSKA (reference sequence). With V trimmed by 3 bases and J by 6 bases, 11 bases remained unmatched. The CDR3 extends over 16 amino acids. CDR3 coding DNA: TGCAGTGCTAGTCCTCCCCCGGGACAGGGGGCGAATGGCTACACCTTC. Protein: CSASPPPGQGANGYTF.

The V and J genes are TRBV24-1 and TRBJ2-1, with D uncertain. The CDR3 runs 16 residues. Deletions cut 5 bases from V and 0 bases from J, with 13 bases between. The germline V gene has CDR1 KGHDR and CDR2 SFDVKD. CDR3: CATSVPSASSYNEQFF. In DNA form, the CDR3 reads TGTGCCACCAGTGTACCCTCCGCGAGCTCCTACAATGAGCAGTTCTTC.

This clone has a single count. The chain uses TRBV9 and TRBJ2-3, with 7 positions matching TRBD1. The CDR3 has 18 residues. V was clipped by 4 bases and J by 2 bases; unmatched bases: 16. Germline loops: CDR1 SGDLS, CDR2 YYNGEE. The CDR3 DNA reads TGTGCCAGCAGCCCAGGGTGGGACAGCCGAGGGACCACAGATACGCAGTATTTT. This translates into CASSPGWDSRGTTDTQYF.

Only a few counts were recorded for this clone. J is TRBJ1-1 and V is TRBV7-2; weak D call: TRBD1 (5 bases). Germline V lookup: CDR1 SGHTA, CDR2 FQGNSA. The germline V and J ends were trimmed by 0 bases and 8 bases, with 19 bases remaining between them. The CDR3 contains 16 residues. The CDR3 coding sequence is TGTGCCAGCAGCTTAGCCCCCACAGGACACGGCGCGGAAGCTTTCTTT. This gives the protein CASSLAPTGHGAEAFF.

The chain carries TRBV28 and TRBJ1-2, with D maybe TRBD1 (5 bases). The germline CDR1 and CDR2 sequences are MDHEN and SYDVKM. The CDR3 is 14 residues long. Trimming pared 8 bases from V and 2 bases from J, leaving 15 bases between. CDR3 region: CASGSPGVNYGYTF. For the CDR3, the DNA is TGTGCCAGCGGAAGCCCGGGGGTAAACTATGGCTACACCTTC.

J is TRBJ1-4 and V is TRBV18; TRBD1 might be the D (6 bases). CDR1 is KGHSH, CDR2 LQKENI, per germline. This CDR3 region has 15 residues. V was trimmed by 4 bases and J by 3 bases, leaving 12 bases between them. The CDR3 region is CASSLYRVANEKLFF. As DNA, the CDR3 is TGTGCCAGCTCACTATACAGGGTAGCTAATGAAAAACTGTTTTTT. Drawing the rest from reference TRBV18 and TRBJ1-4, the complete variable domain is NAGVMQNPRHLVRRRGQEARLRCSPMKGHSHVYWYRQLPEEGLKFMVYLQKENIIDESGMPKERFSAEFPKEGPSILRIQQVVRGDSAAYFCASSLYRVANEKLFFGSGTQLSVL.